These T cell receptor beta chains were read from a single sample in a study of T cell repertoires in cytomegalovirus infection. TCRdb called the reads again in MiXCR, with one record for every CDR3 protein. The repertoire holds about 100,000 distinct CDR3 sequences, with approximately 15% as singletons. Sequencing was carried out using PBMCs. The receptor source for this set is a human donor in good health (CMV status not recorded). Some clones in this sample may be carry-over from other donors' samples. The conserved cysteine and the conserved F or W are not part of the CDR3 here.

j_call v_call cdr3_aa
TRBJ1-1 TRBV29-1 SVEGRMNTEAF
TRBJ1-2 TRBV7-3 ASSQKSGQGDYGYT
TRBJ2-7 TRBV7-3 ASSLGPFYEQY
TRBJ2-5 TRBV30 AFSRDSETQY
TRBJ2-3 TRBV7-2 ASRPAGPDTQY
TRBJ1-3 TRBV7-2 ASGEPSGNTIY
TRBJ2-2 TRBV12-3/TRBV12-4 ASSPGDTGELF
TRBJ2-7 TRBV7-2 ASSSQGYYYEQY
TRBJ2-5 TRBV5-4 ASSLDSRGETQY
TRBJ2-5 TRBV7-2 ASSFRTGSGEETQY
TRBJ1-4 TRBV2 ASRTGTGDNEKLF
TRBJ2-3 TRBV10-3 AISESNTDTQY
TRBJ1-4 TRBV27 ASSDDKVNEKLF
TRBJ2-4 TRBV28 ASSLAGTGGSIQY
TRBJ2-5 TRBV7-2 ASSLGPKTQY
TRBJ2-7 TRBV28 ASSLGTKQY
TRBJ1-2 TRBV7-2 ASSRDRSYGYT
TRBJ2-7 TRBV18 ASFTTAGSGEQY
TRBJ1-6 TRBV7-3 ASSLGLSNSPLH
TRBJ1-2 TRBV28 ASRNLIQKLHYGYT